The 6 T cell receptor beta chains given below trace back to one sample, sequenced in a study of cytomegalovirus exposure and HLA in healthy donors. A multiplex PCR was run with 60 Vbeta primers and 13 Jbeta primers. TCRdb keeps only in-frame clones here, not all; method: immunoSEQ multiplex PCR. The sample data list more than 200,000 clones. The source material was PBMCs. These receptors originate from a woman between 25 and 40 years old in good health and CMV-seropositive.

The chain has TRBV10-3 and TRBJ2-5, with 14 bases identical to TRBD2. V lost 4 bases to trimming and J lost 2 bases; unmatched junction nucleotides: 15. Germline CDR1 reads ENHRY; CDR2 reads SYGVKD. The CDR3 totals 20 residues. In nucleotides, the CDR3 is TGTGCCATCAGTGGCTATCGGATAGGGACTAGCGGGAGCAGGCAAGAGACCCAGTACTTC. It specifies CAISGYRIGTSGSRQETQYF.

The J gene is TRBJ2-7, the V gene TRBV6-6, with TRBD1 matching over 11 bases. The V gene end was trimmed by 2 bases and the J gene end by 6 bases; junction bases not matched to a gene: 3. Germline assignment: CDR1 MNHNY and CDR2 SVGAGI (reference sequence). CDR3 length: 14 amino acids. CDR3 in amino acids: CASSYGQGAIEQYF. The CDR3 nucleotides are TGTGCCAGCAGTTACGGACAGGGGGCGATCGAGCAGTACTTC.

The V and J genes are TRBV2 and TRBJ2-5; 10 bases agree with TRBD2. V was pared by 2 bases and J by 2 bases, with 5 bases of the junction left unmatched. This CDR3 region has 16 residues. Germline lookup yields CDR1 SNHLY and CDR2 FYNNEI. CDR3 DNA: TGTGCCAGCAGTGAATTAGCGGGGGGTCGTCAAGAGACCCAGTACTTC. This sequence encodes CASSELAGGRQETQYF.

The chain is built from TRBV7-2 and TRBJ1-5; the D gene is possibly TRBD1 (5 bases). The CDR3 is made up of 14 amino acids. Germline values: CDR1 SGHTA, CDR2 FQGNSA. V dropped 5 bases and J dropped 4 bases, with 12 bases sitting between them. The CDR3 DNA follows: TGTGCCAGCAGCGCCGGGCAGGGAAATCAGCCCCAGCATTTT. Translating gives CASSAGQGNQPQHF.

The chain is built from TRBV6-5 and TRBJ2-3, with 11 bases matching TRBD1. Germline loops: CDR1 MNHEY, CDR2 SVGAGI. Germline trimming cut 2 bases from V and 5 bases from J; bases unmatched to any gene: 6. The CDR3 has 16 amino acids. The DNA for the CDR3 is TGTGCCAGCAGTTACCGGACAGGGGGCGGGAGAGATACGCAGTATTTT. Translated, it gives CASSYRTGGGRDTQYF.

The CDR3 region has the DNA TGTGCCAGCAGCTTAGCAACTAGCGGAGCTTACGAGCAGTACTTC. Translating gives CASSLATSGAYEQYF. The rearrangement uses TRBV7-2 and TRBJ2-7, with TRBD2 matching 8 bases. CDR3 size: 15 residues. Trimming at V came to 0 bases and at J to 4 bases, leaving 5 bases not matched to a gene. Germline lookup yields CDR1 SGHTA and CDR2 FQGNSA.